The 7 T cell receptor beta chains listed next were all sequenced from one sample in a study of a mutant IDH1 vaccine in newly diagnosed glioma (TCRdb year 2021). These receptors have no identified antigens. Sample time point, as interpreted from the label and publication: week 47, end of study. Every vaccine dose consisted of 300 ug of a 20-mer mutant IDH1 peptide in Montanide, administered subcutaneously together with topical imiquimod. The library was made by the immunoSEQ multiplex PCR assay. TCRdb took this table from immuneACCESS and kept in-frame rearrangements with V and J called. Such tables lack part of the clones; where checked against another copy, unresolved V genes explain under half of the gap, and the rest is unexplained. In all, the sample holds fewer than 55,000 clones, and around 60% of those were seen once. The leading ten clones occupy 4.5% to 5.5% of the sample. The material was peripheral blood mononuclear cells (PBMCs), obtained from a glioma patient whose treatment included an IDH1 peptide vaccine. The receptors stem from a man in his forties with glioma. Some clones in this sample may be carry-over from other donors' samples.

The rearrangement uses TRBV10-2 and TRBJ1-5; a possible D gene is TRBD1 (6 bases). CDR1 is WSHSY, CDR2 SAAADI, per germline. Trimming took 1 base from V and 7 from J, leaving 17 bases between them. This CDR3 is 16 amino acids long. The DNA of the CDR3 is TGCGCCAGCAGTGAGTTATCACAGGGAGACCGGCAGCCCCAGCATTTT. This gives the protein CASSELSQGDRQPQHF.

This clone appeared a few times. This specimen includes other DNA sequences encoding the same CDR3. V is TRBV2 and J is TRBJ1-4; 7 nucleotides agree with TRBD1. V lost 7 bases and J lost 3; bases outside the gene matches: 2. The germline gives CDR1 SNHLY, CDR2 FYNNEI. This CDR3 region has 13 residues. The CDR3 protein is CASKGTANEKLFF. In DNA form, the CDR3 reads TGTGCCAGCAAGGGGACAGCTAATGAAAAACTGTTTTTT.

This chain uses TRBV5-5 with TRBJ1-2; 12 positions match TRBD1. The ends lost 4 bases at V and 6 bases at J; junction bases unmatched: 4. The CDR3 contains 14 residues. Per germline, CDR1 SGHKS and CDR2 YYEKEE (reference sequence). CDR3 bases: TGTGCCAGCAGCGAGGGACAGGGGGCGGATGGCTACACCTTC. This sequence encodes CASSEGQGADGYTF.

This clone was counted between two and nine times. The chain employs TRBV6-4 and TRBJ1-1, with 10 bases that match TRBD1. In germline, CDR1 is MRHNA, CDR2 SNTAGT. This CDR3 has 14 residues. V lost 0 bases and J lost 5; bases outside the gene matches: 0. CDR3 in DNA: TGTGCCAGCAGTGACTCGGACAGGGGGACTGAAGCTTTCTTT. Encoded protein: CASSDSDRGTEAFF.

This clone was detected a few times. The chain carries TRBV5-1 and TRBJ2-1, with unresolved D. CDR1 and CDR2 from the germline V gene are SGHRS and YFSETQ. V was clipped by 2 bases and J by 9 bases, with 12 bases between them. This CDR3 is 13 amino acids long. The CDR3 region is CASSLSTGVEQFF. The CDR3 DNA reads TGCGCCAGCAGCTTATCAACTGGGGTTGAGCAGTTCTTC.

The table lists this clone with a few counts. The V and J genes are TRBV18 and TRBJ1-5; possibly TRBD1 for D (5 bases). CDR3 length: 18 amino acids. Germline V gene sequence: CDR1 KGHSH, CDR2 LQKENI. Trimming left V 3 bases short and J 2 bases short, with 20 bases between. CDR3 in DNA: TGTGCCAGCTCACCCACAGTGAAGGGGAGGAGCGGCAATCAGCCCCAGCATTTT. Protein: CASSPTVKGRSGNQPQHF.

As to this clone: Other nucleotide sequences from this sample produce the same CDR3. The J gene is TRBJ2-5, the V gene TRBV4-2; maybe TRBD1 (6 bases). The germline V gene has CDR1 LGHNA and CDR2 YNFKEQ. This CDR3 is 15 amino acids long. Trimming took 1 base from V and 2 from J, leaving 11 bases between them. The CDR3 region is CASSQGGQGQETQYF. The CDR3 DNA sequence: TGTGCCAGCAGCCAAGGGGGGCAGGGACAAGAGACCCAGTACTTC.